One sample yielded the 32 T cell receptor beta chains listed below, sequenced in a study of T cell responses to AZD1222 COVID-19 vaccine. Profiled with immunoSEQ multiplex PCR; TCRdb holds only in-frame clones, not every one. In the table there are more than 150,000 clones, around 92% of which are singletons. The input for sequencing was peripheral blood, taken on day 0 of AZD1222 vaccination. The receptors here all came from an adult in good health.

This chain connects TRBV7-2 to TRBJ1-2; 8 nucleotides align to TRBD1. This CDR3 spans 14 amino acids. CDR1 and CDR2 from the germline V gene are SGHTA and FQGNSA. V lost 4 bases, J lost 8 bases, and 9 bases stayed unmatched. CDR3 loop: CASSYTGTGRGYTF. The CDR3 bases are TGTGCCAGCAGCTACACCGGGACAGGCCGAGGCTACACCTTC.

This clone was found once. The chain uses TRBV5-4 and TRBJ1-6, with 10 nucleotides matching TRBD1. This CDR3 contains 15 residues. Losses at the gene ends were 4 bases for V and 7 bases for J; bases not matched to a gene: 5. Germline V lookup: CDR1 SGHNT, CDR2 YYREEE (reference sequence). The CDR3 spells CASSKDRGFNSPLHF. CDR3 DNA sequence: TGTGCCAGCAGCAAGGACAGGGGGTTCAATTCACCCCTCCACTTT.

V is TRBV5-1 and J is TRBJ2-5; TRBD2 matches 7 bases. This CDR3 is 16 amino acids long. V shed 4 bases and J 1 base; nucleotides not matched to a gene: 10. From germline, CDR1 is SGHRS and CDR2 YFSETQ. Here the CDR3 reads CASSRSTGGFQETQYF. DNA of the CDR3: TGCGCCAGCAGCCGTTCTACGGGAGGCTTCCAAGAGACCCAGTACTTC. Full variable domain (missing parts from reference TRBV5-1 and TRBJ2-5): KAGVTQTPRYLIKTRGQQVTLSCSPISGHRSVSWYQQTPGQGLQFLFEYFSETQRNKGNFPGRFSGRQFSNSRSEMNVSTLELGDSALYLCASSRSTGGFQETQYFGPGTRLLVL.

This chain connects TRBV4-1 to TRBJ1-3, with a tentative D call TRBD1 (6 bases). With 4 bases removed from V and 4 bases from J, the gap between germline ends came to 14 bases. The length of the CDR3 is 15 residues. Germline assignment: CDR1 MGHRA and CDR2 YSYEKL. CDR3 in amino acids: CASSPGGGFGNTIYF. The CDR3 nucleotides read TGCGCCAGCAGCCCAGGAGGGGGGTTCGGAAACACCATATATTTT.

This clone was seen only once. V gene TRBV27 combines with J gene TRBJ2-2, with D uncertain. The CDR3 has 14 residues. Germline CDR1 MNHEY, CDR2 SMNVEV (reference sequence). With 5 bases removed from V and 5 bases from J, the gap between germline ends came to 12 bases. The CDR3 loop reads CASSLELGTGELFF. CDR3 DNA: TGTGCCAGCAGTCTCGAATTGGGAACCGGGGAGCTGTTTTTT.

The genes are TRBV19 and TRBJ2-2; D remains unclear. Germline-derived CDR1 and CDR2 are LNHDA and SQIVND (reference sequence). Between the trimmed V and J ends, which lost 6 bases and 1 base, there was a span of 6 bases. The CDR3 covers 13 residues. The CDR3 loop is CASRDGNTGELFF. The CDR3 DNA is TGTGCCAGTAGGGACGGGAACACCGGGGAGCTGTTTTTT. Filled out from reference TRBV19 and TRBJ2-2, the complete variable domain reads DGGITQSPKYLFRKEGQNVTLSCEQNLNHDAMYWYRQDPGQGLRLIYYSQIVNDFQKGDIAEGYSVSREKKESFPLTVTSAQKNPTAFYLCASRDGNTGELFFGEGSRLTVL.

The genes are TRBV25-1 and TRBJ2-7, with D hard to call. V was trimmed by 1 base and J by 5 bases, leaving 15 bases between them. The CDR3 loop spans 15 amino acids. Germline V gives CDR1 MGHDK, CDR2 SYGVNS. In DNA form, the CDR3 reads TGTGCCAGCAGTGAATCTGGTGGGCCTGTCCACGAGCAGTACTTC. This codes for CASSESGGPVHEQYF.

The V gene is TRBV30, the J gene TRBJ1-2; D remains ambiguous. Germline CDR1 and CDR2: GTSNPN and SVGIG (reference sequence). V was shortened by 4 bases and J by 2 bases, with 11 bases between the two germline ends. The CDR3 loop spans 13 amino acids. CDR3 nucleotide sequence: TGTGCCTGGACGAACGAAAGGAACTATGGCTACACCTTC. Its protein is CAWTNERNYGYTF. Full variable domain (missing parts from reference TRBV30 and TRBJ1-2): SQTIHQWPATLVQPVGSPLSLECTVEGTSNPNLYWYRQAAGRGLQLLFYSVGIGQISSEVPQNLSASRPQDRQFILSSKKLLLSDSGFYLCAWTNERNYGYTFGSGTRLTVV.

The rearrangement links TRBV19 to TRBJ2-1; TRBD2 agrees at 11 bases. V was clipped by 10 bases and J by 3 bases; unmatched bases: 5. Germline assignment: CDR1 LNHDA and CDR2 SQIVND (reference sequence). The length of the CDR3 is 14 residues. The CDR3 spells CATASGGYYNEQFF. The DNA of the CDR3 is TGTGCCACCGCTAGCGGGGGGTACTACAATGAGCAGTTCTTC.

This clone was seen a few times. The genes are TRBV5-4 and TRBJ1-1; 7 bases are shared with TRBD1. This CDR3 region has 12 residues. Germline V CDR1 and CDR2: SGHNT, YYREEE (reference sequence). V shed 7 bases and J 6 bases; nucleotides not matched to a gene: 6. CDR3 region: CASSETGPEAFF. DNA for the CDR3: TGTGCCAGCTCGGAGACAGGGCCTGAAGCTTTCTTT.

This clone was counted once. The chain carries TRBV6-5 and TRBJ2-2; 7 nucleotides align to TRBD1. Per the germline V gene, CDR1 is MNHEY and CDR2 is SVGAGI. The V segment lost 6 bases and the J segment 5 bases; nucleotides outside the gene matches: 0. This CDR3 contains 12 residues. CDR3 coding DNA: TGTGCCAGCAGGGGACAGACCGGGGAGCTGTTTTTT. This translates into CASRGQTGELFF.

The gene calls are TRBV29-1 and TRBJ1-3; TRBD1 might be the D (5 bases). Germline V gene lookup returns CDR1 SQVTM and CDR2 ANQGSEA. This CDR3 has 15 amino acids. V dropped 0 bases and J dropped 0 bases, with 9 bases sitting between them. The CDR3: CSVEDTGTSGNTIYF. Here the CDR3 DNA reads TGCAGCGTTGAAGATACAGGTACCTCTGGAAACACCATATATTTT.

The chain employs TRBV7-2 and TRBJ1-3; no clear D gene. Germline CDR1 and CDR2: SGHTA and FQGNSA. This CDR3 spans 17 amino acids. The V end was cut by 5 bases, the J end by 1 base, with 18 bases between. This CDR3 is CASSPKRGLGSGNTIYF. The DNA of the CDR3 is TGTGCCAGCAGCCCCAAACGTGGTTTGGGATCTGGAAACACCATATATTTT. Using reference TRBV7-2 and TRBJ1-3 for the parts outside the CDR3, the full variable domain is GAGVSQSPSNKVTEKGKDVELRCDPISGHTALYWYRQSLGQGLEFLIYFQGNSAPDKSGLPSDRFSAERTGGSVSTLTIQRTQQEDSAVYLCASSPKRGLGSGNTIYFGEGSWLTVV.

This rearrangement joins TRBV7-2 to TRBJ1-6; a possible D gene is TRBD1 (5 bases). The germline V gene has CDR1 SGHTA and CDR2 FQGNSA. V shed 4 bases and J shed 7 bases, with 17 bases lying between them. The CDR3 extends over 16 amino acids. DNA for the CDR3: TGTGCCAGCAGCTCGCCATCGGACGGGGCAAATTCACCCCTCCACTTT. It is translated as CASSSPSDGANSPLHF.

This clone appeared a single time. This chain links TRBV6-5 with TRBJ2-1; TRBD2 might be the D (5 bases). This CDR3 is 16 amino acids long. Trimming shortened V by 2 bases and J by 1 base, and 12 bases separated the two germline ends. Germline assignment: CDR1 MNHEY and CDR2 SVGAGI. The CDR3 DNA reads TGTGCCAGCAGTTACGTTGGCGGGCTTTCCTACAATGAGCAGTTCTTC. Amino acid sequence: CASSYVGGLSYNEQFF.

J is TRBJ2-7 and V is TRBV28; 8 bases fit TRBD1. CDR1 and CDR2 from the germline V gene are MDHEN and SYDVKM. V lost 5 bases, J lost 0 bases, and 9 bases stayed unmatched. The CDR3 runs to 16 residues. The chain's CDR3 is CASSPRTGIHSYEQYV. The CDR3 coding sequence is TGTGCCAGCAGTCCGCGGACAGGGATACACTCCTACGAGCAGTACGTC.

The rearrangement links TRBV6-1 to TRBJ1-5; tentatively, D is TRBD1 (5 bases). The germline V gene encodes CDR1 MNHNS and CDR2 SASEGT. The CDR3 has 15 amino acids. Trimming left V 3 bases short and J 2 bases short, with 11 bases between. In nucleotides, the CDR3 is TGTGCCAGCAGTGACGTGGGGGTAGGCAATCAGCCCCAGCATTTT. Its translation: CASSDVGVGNQPQHF.

The rearrangement joins TRBV4-1 to TRBJ1-5; the D is unclear. Germline assignment: CDR1 MGHRA and CDR2 YSYEKL. V was clipped by 4 bases and J by 2 bases, with 12 bases between them. CDR3 size: 15 residues. CDR3: CASSPTGHGNQPQHF. CDR3 sequence (DNA): TGCGCCAGCAGCCCCACCGGGCATGGCAATCAGCCCCAGCATTTT.

The chain combines TRBV6-5 with TRBJ1-2; 7 nucleotides agree with TRBD1. V dropped 7 bases and J dropped 7; count of bases not matched to a gene: 15. The CDR3 is 15 amino acids. The germline V gene encodes CDR1 MNHEY and CDR2 SVGAGI. DNA for the CDR3: TGTGCCAGCACTTCACCGGACAGGATGAGATCTGGCTACACCTTC. It translates to CASTSPDRMRSGYTF.

This chain connects TRBV6-4 to TRBJ1-1; D gene unclear. CDR3 length: 13 amino acids. Germline V gene data show CDR1 as MRHNA and CDR2 as SNTAGT. Trimming took off 4 bases at V and 0 bases at J, with 6 bases between the two ends. The DNA of the CDR3 is TGTGCCAGCAGTGTCACGCTGAACACTGAAGCTTTCTTT. Its protein is CASSVTLNTEAFF.

This chain connects TRBV5-1 to TRBJ2-7; 7 nucleotides align to TRBD1. The V gene's germline CDR1 is SGHRS and CDR2 YFSETQ. The CDR3 extends over 16 amino acids. Trimming took 4 bases from V and 0 from J; bases not matched to a gene: 10. This chain's CDR3 is CASSPQQGSSSYEQYF. Here the CDR3 DNA reads TGCGCCAGCAGCCCCCAACAGGGGTCAAGCTCCTACGAGCAGTACTTC.

The chain carries TRBV3-1 (or the pseudogene TRBV3-2) and TRBJ2-2; D is ambiguous. The CDR3 runs to 14 residues. Germline values: CDR1 LGHDT, CDR2 YNNKEL (reference sequence). V lost 0 bases to trimming and J lost 3 bases, with 5 bases between them. The CDR3 bases are TGTGCCAGCAGCCAAGATTTGTACACCGGGGAGCTGTTTTTT. It is translated as CASSQDLYTGELFF.

The rearrangement joins TRBV7-2 to TRBJ1-2; D possibly corresponds to TRBD1 (5 bases). Germline V gene lookup returns CDR1 SGHTA and CDR2 FQGNSA. CDR3 size: 14 residues. V lost 4 bases and J lost 4, with 13 bases in between. The CDR3 DNA reads TGTGCCAGCAGCTCCAGGGATCCCCTCTATGGCTACACCTTC. It yields the protein CASSSRDPLYGYTF.

The chain couples TRBV19 to TRBJ1-2, with 7 nucleotides matching TRBD1. Germline V gene data show CDR1 as LNHDA and CDR2 as SQIVND (reference sequence). J was trimmed by 8 bases and V by 1 base; bases with no gene match: 10. The CDR3 has 15 amino acids. CDR3 sequence reads: CASSIVARGSLGYTF. As DNA, the CDR3 is TGTGCCAGTAGTATAGTGGCCAGGGGGTCCTTGGGCTACACCTTC.

The J gene is TRBJ1-1, the V gene TRBV7-9, with 9 bases identical to TRBD1. CDR3 size: 15 residues. V lost 7 bases to trimming and J lost 6 bases; unmatched junction nucleotides: 12. The germline CDR1 and CDR2 sequences are SEHNR and FQNEAQ (reference sequence). In nucleotides, the CDR3 is TGTGCCAGCACCCTCTCCGGGGACAGGGAGTCTGAAGCTTTCTTT. Protein product: CASTLSGDRESEAFF.

The chain recombines TRBV3-1 (or the pseudogene TRBV3-2) with TRBJ1-1; possibly TRBD1 for D (5 bases). CDR3 length equals 13 residues. Germline CDR1 reads LGHDT; CDR2 reads YNNKEL (reference sequence). The germline V and J ends were trimmed by 2 bases and 7 bases, with 11 bases remaining between them. CDR3 sequence (DNA): TGTGCCAGCAGCCAAAGACAGAAAATTGAAGCTTTCTTT. This encodes CASSQRQKIEAFF.

The rearrangement uses TRBV6-5 and TRBJ1-1; 9 bases are shared with TRBD1. J lost 4 bases, V lost 4 bases, and 1 base had no gene match. This CDR3 has 13 amino acids. Looked up from germline, CDR1 is MNHEY and CDR2 is SVGAGI. CDR3 coding DNA: TGTGCCAGCAGTTCGACAGGGGGCACTGAAGCTTTCTTT. Amino acids: CASSSTGGTEAFF.

The chain employs TRBV27 and TRBJ2-3; D call uncertain. V was clipped by 4 bases and J by 0 bases, with 11 bases between them. The CDR3 sequence is 15 residues long. CDR1 and CDR2 from the germline V gene are MNHEY and SMNVEV (reference sequence). The CDR3 region has the DNA TGTGCCAGCAGTTCTACTCCCGACAGCACAGATACGCAGTATTTT. Its protein is CASSSTPDSTDTQYF.

The chain has TRBV7-2 and TRBJ1-3, with D possibly TRBD1 on 5 matching bases. The CDR3 is 16 amino acids. CDR1 SGHTA and CDR2 FQGNSA come from the germline V gene. The V end was cut by 5 bases, the J end by 0 bases, with 14 bases between. CDR3 bases: TGTGCCAGCAGCCCGGGACTGCTGAGCTCTGGAAACACCATATATTTT. Its translation is CASSPGLLSSGNTIYF.

The V and J genes are TRBV19 and TRBJ2-2; D is possibly TRBD1 or TRBD2 (6 bases each). Trimming took off 6 bases at V and 0 bases at J, with 11 bases between the two ends. Germline assignment: CDR1 LNHDA and CDR2 SQIVND (reference sequence). The CDR3 contains 15 residues. CDR3 region: CASSGGRTNTGELFF. The CDR3 nucleotides are TGTGCCAGTAGCGGGGGCAGGACGAACACCGGGGAGCTGTTTTTT.

The rearrangement links TRBV29-1 to TRBJ1-1; D possibly corresponds to TRBD1 (6 bases). Per germline, CDR1 SQVTM and CDR2 ANQGSEA. V was pared by 1 base and J by 5 bases, with 20 bases between. The CDR3 length is 16 residues. CDR3 in amino acids: CSVEGCPGGLPTEAFF. The CDR3 region has the DNA TGCAGCGTTGAAGGTTGCCCGGGGGGCCTTCCAACTGAAGCTTTCTTT.

This chain joins TRBV19 and TRBJ2-2, with 9 bases that match TRBD1. CDR1 and CDR2 from the germline V gene are LNHDA and SQIVND (reference sequence). The CDR3 is 16 amino acids. J lost 5 bases, V lost 3 bases, and 7 bases had no gene match. The CDR3 DNA reads as TGTGCCAGTAGTATCGGATACAGGGGGCGGACCGGGGAGCTGTTTTTT. Translating it yields CASSIGYRGRTGELFF.